This entry features one T cell receptor beta chain sequence. Amplification yielded TCR beta CDR3 regions, with RNA transcripts as the source. A first-round RT-PCR of the TCR CDR3 used the HTBI primer set. TCRdb independently ran MiXCR on the multiplex PCR reads; one entry per CDR3 protein. Seen here are 650,000 to 850,000 distinct CDR3 sequences, under 20% observed once, and the top ten hold 15% to 20%. The data stem from a study of T cells in Graves' hyperthyroidism and ophthalmopathy. Germline V lookup: CDR1 MNHNS, CDR2 SASEGT. Unmatched junction bases numbered 6, after V lost 5 bases and J lost 5 bases. CDR3 length: 14 amino acids. The source of the PBMCs was 10 ml of fresh peripheral blood.

The source material was blood. The receptor comes from a woman aged 45 to 65 with Graves' hyperthyroidism that later progressed to Graves' ophthalmopathy. This rearrangement joins TRBV6-1 to TRBJ2-5; 9 bases are shared with TRBD1. The CDR3 loop is CASSIQGARETQYF. CDR3 coding DNA: TGTGCCAGCAGTATACAGGGGGCTAGGGAGACCCAGTACTTC.